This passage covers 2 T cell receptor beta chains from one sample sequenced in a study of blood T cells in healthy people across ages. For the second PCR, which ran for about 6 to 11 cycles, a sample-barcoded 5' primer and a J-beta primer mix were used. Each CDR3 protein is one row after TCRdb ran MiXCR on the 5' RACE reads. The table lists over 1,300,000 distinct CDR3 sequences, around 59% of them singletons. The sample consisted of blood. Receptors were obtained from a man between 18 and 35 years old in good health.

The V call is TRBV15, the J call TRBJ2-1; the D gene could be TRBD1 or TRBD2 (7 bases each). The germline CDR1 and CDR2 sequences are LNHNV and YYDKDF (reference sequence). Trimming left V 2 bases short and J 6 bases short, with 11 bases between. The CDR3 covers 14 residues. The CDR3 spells CATSRQGGANEQFF. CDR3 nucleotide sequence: TGTGCCACCAGCAGACAGGGGGGGGCCAATGAGCAGTTCTTC.

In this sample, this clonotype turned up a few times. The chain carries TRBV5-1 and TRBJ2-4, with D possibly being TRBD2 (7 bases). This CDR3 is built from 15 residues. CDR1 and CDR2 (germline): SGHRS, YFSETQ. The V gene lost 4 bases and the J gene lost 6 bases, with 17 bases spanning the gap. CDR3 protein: CASSPEGGPRNIQYF. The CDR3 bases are TGCGCCAGCAGCCCGGAGGGGGGGCCTCGAAACATTCAGTACTTC.